Listed below are T cell receptor beta chains from one sample, sequenced in a study of blood T cell repertoires in COVID-19. Some clones are missing from TCRdb's copy, which holds only in-frame ones; the method was immunoSEQ multiplex PCR. The sample lists approximately 65,000 clones, 85% to 95% occurring once. The sample consisted of peripheral blood. These TCRs come from a man aged 65 to 79 with active COVID-19. Each CDR3 is given with its conserved first and last residue. Each record gives: D gene, J gene, clone size, V gene, CDR3 DNA, CDR3 protein. A D gene is named only where the DNA matches it firmly. Clone size is given for some rows only: seen once, a few or many times, or a class if the clone is expanded.

D gene: TRBD1; J gene: TRBJ1-5; clone size: NA; V gene: TRBV19; CDR3 DNA: TGTGCCAGTAGTTCCTTCGGGACAGGGGAAGCTCAGCCCCAGCATTTT; CDR3 protein: CASSSFGTGEAQPQHF
D gene: NA; J gene: TRBJ1-1; clone size: NA; V gene: TRBV5-1; CDR3 DNA: TGCGCCAGCAGCTTGGTCACGGGGAACACTGAAGCTTTCTTT; CDR3 protein: CASSLVTGNTEAFF
D gene: NA; J gene: TRBJ1-2; clone size: NA; V gene: TRBV7-9; CDR3 DNA: TGTGCCAGCAGCATAACTAACTATGGCTACACCTTC; CDR3 protein: CASSITNYGYTF
D gene: TRBD1; J gene: TRBJ1-5; clone size: NA; V gene: TRBV19; CDR3 DNA: TGTGCCAGTAGTTCTGGGACAGGGGGCGCGGTTCAGCCCCAGCATTTT; CDR3 protein: CASSSGTGGAVQPQHF
D gene: NA; J gene: TRBJ2-5; clone size: NA; V gene: TRBV4-1; CDR3 DNA: TGCGCCAGCAGCCAAGATCCCCAGGGAGGTTTGGAGACCCAGTACTTC; CDR3 protein: CASSQDPQGGLETQYF
D gene: NA; J gene: TRBJ1-4; clone size: NA; V gene: TRBV5-5; CDR3 DNA: TGTGCCAGCAGCTTGGGGGCGGGGAGGACGGGGAACGAAAAACTGTTTTTT; CDR3 protein: CASSLGAGRTGNEKLFF
D gene: TRBD1; J gene: TRBJ1-1; clone size: NA; V gene: TRBV5-1; CDR3 DNA: TGCGCCAGCAGCTTTTCAGGGGGCCTTGGCACTGAAGCTTTCTTT; CDR3 protein: CASSFSGGLGTEAFF
D gene: NA; J gene: TRBJ2-2; clone size: NA; V gene: TRBV4-3; CDR3 DNA: TGCGCCAGCAGCCAAGCAGCAGGGACGAACACCGGGGAGCTGTTTTTT; CDR3 protein: CASSQAAGTNTGELFF
D gene: NA; J gene: TRBJ1-4; clone size: NA; V gene: TRBV9; CDR3 DNA: TGTGCCAGCAGCTCCTTCTCCGGGGAAAAACTGTTTTTT; CDR3 protein: CASSSFSGEKLFF
D gene: TRBD1; J gene: TRBJ1-3; clone size: NA; V gene: TRBV4-3; CDR3 DNA: TGCGCCAGCAGCCGGGGCAGGGGGCTGTACACCATATATTTT; CDR3 protein: CASSRGRGLYTIYF
D gene: NA; J gene: TRBJ2-1; clone size: NA; V gene: TRBV5-6; CDR3 DNA: TGTGCCAGCAGCATTCGGACTGGCAATGAGCAGTTCTTC; CDR3 protein: CASSIRTGNEQFF
D gene: NA; J gene: TRBJ2-1; clone size: NA; V gene: TRBV6-5; CDR3 DNA: TGTGCCAGCAGTTACTCGCGTCGAGCCTACAATGAGCAGTTCTTC; CDR3 protein: CASSYSRRAYNEQFF
D gene: TRBD1; J gene: TRBJ1-5; clone size: NA; V gene: TRBV18; CDR3 DNA: TGTGCCAGCTCTCGGGACAGGATAAATCAGCCCCAGCATTTT; CDR3 protein: CASSRDRINQPQHF
D gene: TRBD2; J gene: TRBJ2-5; clone size: NA; V gene: TRBV4-2; CDR3 DNA: TGTGCCAGCAGCCAAGGAAGTGCGGGGGAAGAGACCCAGTACTTC; CDR3 protein: CASSQGSAGEETQYF
D gene: NA; J gene: TRBJ2-3; clone size: NA; V gene: TRBV6-5; CDR3 DNA: TGTGCCAGCAGTTCCCTGAGGACAGATACGCAGTATTTT; CDR3 protein: CASSSLRTDTQYF
D gene: TRBD2; J gene: TRBJ2-3; clone size: NA; V gene: TRBV10-2; CDR3 DNA: TGCGCCAGCAGGTCTTTTGTTGGCGGGGGGGCCGGAGATACGCAGTATTTT; CDR3 protein: CASRSFVGGGAGDTQYF
D gene: TRBD1; J gene: TRBJ2-2; clone size: NA; V gene: TRBV6-6; CDR3 DNA: TGTGCCAGCAGTTACCCCAACACAGGGGGCGGGGAGCTGTTTTTT; CDR3 protein: CASSYPNTGGGELFF
D gene: NA; J gene: TRBJ2-1; clone size: NA; V gene: TRBV6-2/TRBV6-3; CDR3 DNA: TGTGCCAGCAGTTACGGCGGTAGGAGGCCAAATGAGCAGTTCTTC; CDR3 protein: CASSYGGRRPNEQFF
D gene: NA; J gene: TRBJ1-2; clone size: NA; V gene: TRBV10-3; CDR3 DNA: TGTGCCATCAGTGAGTCTTACAGCTCCTATGGCTACACCTTC; CDR3 protein: CAISESYSSYGYTF
D gene: NA; J gene: TRBJ1-5; clone size: NA; V gene: TRBV19; CDR3 DNA: TGTGCCAGTAGTGGAAGGACAGATAGCAATCAGCCCCAGCATTTT; CDR3 protein: CASSGRTDSNQPQHF
D gene: TRBD2; J gene: TRBJ2-1; clone size: NA; V gene: TRBV2; CDR3 DNA: TGTGCCACCCTTAGCGGGTCCTACAATGAGCAGTTCTTC; CDR3 protein: CATLSGSYNEQFF
D gene: TRBD1; J gene: TRBJ1-2; clone size: few; V gene: TRBV19; CDR3 DNA: TGTGCCAGCCGGACAGGGACTAACTATGGCTACACCTTC; CDR3 protein: CASRTGTNYGYTF
D gene: TRBD2; J gene: TRBJ2-3; clone size: NA; V gene: TRBV3-1/TRBV3-2; CDR3 DNA: TGTGCCAGCAGCAGAAGAAGCGGGGGGGCCGTAGGAGATACGCAGTATTTT; CDR3 protein: CASSRRSGGAVGDTQYF
D gene: TRBD2; J gene: TRBJ2-2; clone size: NA; V gene: TRBV24-1; CDR3 DNA: TGTGCCACCCAAGCCTCGAGCGGGGTCACCGGGGAGCTGTTTTTT; CDR3 protein: CATQASSGVTGELFF